This T cell receptor beta chain was sequenced for a study of shared clonotypes between healthy human individuals. Study-wide results and limits: Compared with memory subsets, naive subsets generally had larger estimated richness.

Assay used: immunoSEQ multiplex PCR; TCRdb lists only in-frame clones, some missing. The sample holds 950,000 to 1,300,000 clones, about 70% seen once. This CDR3 has 15 residues. V shed 4 bases and J 1 base; nucleotides not matched to a gene: 7. Germline CDR1 reads SGHRS; CDR2 reads YFSETQ. Healthy and HIV-negative, the adult donors had no recent acute infections or vaccinations. In the CD4+ fraction, cells were divided into CD45RA+ naive and CD45RA-negative memory subsets. In regard to this clone: The antigen is not known. The sample contains more than one DNA sequence encoding this CDR3.

Sequenced sample: memory CD4+ T cells sorted from blood. Subset noted: CD45RA-negative fraction. This chain uses TRBV5-1 with TRBJ2-7, with TRBD2 identical over 8 bases. This clonotype was sampled from a man aged 18 to 35 in good health. CDR3 loop: CASSRGGTESYEQYF. DNA of the CDR3: TGCGCCAGCAGCCGGGGGGGGACGGAGTCCTACGAGCAGTACTTC. The whole variable domain, remainder taken from reference TRBV5-1 and TRBJ2-7, is KAGVTQTPRYLIKTRGQQVTLSCSPISGHRSVSWYQQTPGQGLQFLFEYFSETQRNKGNFPGRFSGRQFSNSRSEMNVSTLELGDSALYLCASSRGGTESYEQYFGPGTRLTVT.